This TCR beta chain came from a study of T cells in Graves' hyperthyroidism and ophthalmopathy. Turning to the study itself: Peripheral blood was acquired at first diagnosis, ahead of any therapy whatsoever. Findings and limits, study-wide: Most thyroid clonotypes with frequency above 0.001 were detected in blood.

Remarks on this clonotype: What it binds is not known. Just one base apart from a much larger clone, this may be a read error.

TCR beta CDR3 sequences were amplified from RNA transcripts. HTBI primers drove first-round RT-PCR of the TCR CDR3. TCRdb re-called the multiplex PCR reads through MiXCR, storing one row per CDR3 protein. Among hundreds of thousands of distinct CDR3 sequences listed, roughly 25% were seen once. V trimming: 7 bases; J trimming: 5 bases; junction bases outside the gene matches: 11. There are 15 residues in the CDR3. Uncontrolled infection, other autoimmune disease, pregnancy or lactation led to exclusion. This sample holds PBMCs from roughly 10 ml fresh peripheral blood. The source is a man in his fifties with Graves' hyperthyroidism. The sample taken for sequencing was blood. The chain is built from TRBV12-3 or TRBV12-4 and TRBJ2-7, with 10 bases aligning to TRBD1. CDR3 loop: CASIFWDRGSHEQYF. For the CDR3, the DNA is TGTGCCAGCATTTTCTGGGACAGGGGTTCCCACGAGCAGTACTTC.